This T cell receptor (beta chain) was sequenced during a study of T cells in Graves' hyperthyroidism and ophthalmopathy. Cells are PBMCs isolated from over 7.5 ml of fresh blood. The TCR beta CDR3 regions underwent amplification using RNA transcripts as the source. The TCR CDR3 first-round RT-PCR relied on the HTBI primer set. A single record per CDR3 protein comes from TCRdb applying MiXCR to the multiplex PCR reads. The table lists roughly 700,000 distinct CDR3 sequences, approximately 40% of them singletons. The sample holds many counts of this clonotype. No antigen is known for it. General observations from the study: Appearing also in blood were most of the thyroid clonotypes expanded above 0.001.

The sequence was collected from a woman between 40 and 55 years old with Graves' hyperthyroidism. Sequenced input: blood.

CDR3 region: CSVEEVRGEETQYF. In nucleotides, the CDR3 is TGCAGCGTTGAAGAGGTCCGGGGGGAAGAGACCCAGTACTTC. J is TRBJ2-5 and V is TRBV29-1, with 7 bases that match TRBD2. This CDR3 contains 14 residues. CDR1 SQVTM and CDR2 ANQGSEA come from the germline V gene. The trim removed 0 bases at V and 3 bases at J, leaving 4 bases unmatched. Using reference TRBV29-1 and TRBJ2-5 for the parts outside the CDR3, the full variable domain is SAVISQKPSRDICQRGTSLTIQCQVDSQVTMMFWYRQQPGQSLTLIATANQGSEATYESGFVIDKFPISRPNLTFSTLTVSNMSPEDSSIYLCSVEEVRGEETQYFGPGTRLLVL.